A single sample gave rise to the 24 T cell receptor beta chains below, sequenced in a study of CD8 T cells in ankylosing spondylitis. TCRdb reprocessed the 5' RACE reads with MiXCR, giving one entry per CDR3 protein. This sample has approximately 140,000 distinct CDR3 sequences, with roughly 7.7% found just once. Sequencing was done on a sample of synovial fluid, either unsorted or a sorted T cell fraction (not recorded which). The receptors derive from a male donor with ankylosing spondylitis.

This clonotype was recorded at least ten times. The genes are TRBV25-1 and TRBJ1-2, with 9 nucleotides matching TRBD1. J gave up 4 bases and V 3 bases, and 12 bases lay outside the gene matches. This CDR3 has 17 residues. The V gene's germline CDR1 is MGHDK and CDR2 SYGVNS. The CDR3, as DNA: TGTGCCAGCAGTGAGACGTCCGGGACAGGGATTCTCTATGGCTACACCTTC. It specifies CASSETSGTGILYGYTF.

This clonotype was seen ten or more times. CDR3 region: CASSLLFDRAMEKLFF. CDR3 in DNA: TGCGCCAGCAGTTTATTATTTGACAGGGCAATGGAAAAACTGTTTTTT. The J gene is TRBJ1-4, the V gene TRBV4-3; 7 bases agree with TRBD1. This CDR3 has 16 amino acids. The junction had 15 bases not matched to a gene; V was cut back by 6 bases and J by 8 bases. Germline CDR1 is LGHNA and CDR2 is YSLEER.

This clonotype was recorded at least ten times. This rearrangement joins TRBV7-6 to TRBJ1-5, with 9 nucleotides matching TRBD1. CDR3 length equals 15 residues. With V trimmed by 5 bases and J by 6 bases, 8 bases remained unmatched. Germline V lookup: CDR1 SGHVS, CDR2 FNYEAQ. The CDR3 is CASSAGTGFGQPQHF. CDR3 in DNA: TGTGCCAGCAGCGCAGGGACAGGGTTCGGTCAGCCCCAGCATTTT. Looking up the rest from reference TRBV7-6 and TRBJ1-5 gives the full variable domain: GAGVSQSPRYKVTKRGQDVALRCDPISGHVSLYWYRQALGQGPEFLTYFNYEAQQDKSGLPNDRFSAERPEGSISTLTIQRTEQRDSAMYRCASSAGTGFGQPQHFGDGTRLSIL.

This clonotype has a count of ten or more. The CDR3 DNA is TGTGCCAGCAGGACGTCGGGAATAATGTACGAGCAGTACTTC. Translated, it gives CASRTSGIMYEQYF. The chain recombines TRBV28 with TRBJ2-7; TRBD2 might be the D (5 bases). The CDR3 loop spans 14 amino acids. V shed 6 bases and J shed 4 bases, with 16 bases lying between them. Germline CDR1 MDHEN, CDR2 SYDVKM.

This clonotype was counted many times. The chain carries TRBV7-2 and TRBJ1-4; maybe TRBD1 (5 bases). The germline CDR1 and CDR2 sequences are SGHTA and FQGNSA. The CDR3 has 15 residues. Trimming removed 10 bases from V and 0 bases from J, with 15 bases in between. The CDR3 sequence: CATSKTGPTNEKLFF. Written as DNA, the CDR3 is TGTGCCACTTCAAAAACGGGACCAACTAATGAAAAACTGTTTTTT.

There are many counts of this clonotype. V usage is TRBV20-1 and J usage is TRBJ2-3, with D unresolved. Per germline, CDR1 DFQATT and CDR2 SNEGSKA (reference sequence). CDR3 length: 11 residues. Trimming stripped 3 bases from V and 7 bases from J, with 8 bases between. The CDR3 DNA reads as TGCAGTGCTAGTAAACAAAATACGCAGTATTTT. Its translation is CSASKQNTQYF.

The rearrangement uses TRBV20-1 and TRBJ2-1; 7 bases match TRBD2. V lost 5 bases and J lost 6; bases outside the gene matches: 13. The length of the CDR3 is 15 residues. CDR1 is DFQATT, CDR2 SNEGSKA, per germline (reference sequence). The CDR3 spells CSAPRWGRAPNEQFF. CDR3 bases: TGCAGTGCTCCCCGGTGGGGGAGGGCCCCCAATGAGCAGTTCTTC.

This clonotype has a handful of counts. V is TRBV27 and J is TRBJ2-1; TRBD2 aligns across 7 bases. Germline lookup yields CDR1 MNHEY and CDR2 SMNVEV (reference sequence). CDR3 length: 14 residues. After removal of 2 bases from V and 7 bases from J, the junction contained 5 bases not matched to a gene. In DNA, the CDR3 is TGTGCCAGCAGTTTAGCTAGCGGCGGGAATGAGCAGTTCTTC. Translated, it gives CASSLASGGNEQFF.

This clonotype was counted between two and nine times. J is TRBJ2-7 and V is TRBV2; tentative D call: TRBD1 (5 bases). CDR1 and CDR2 (germline): SNHLY, FYNNEI. This CDR3 has 12 residues. Trimming took off 6 bases at V and 3 bases at J, with 9 bases between the two ends. Written as DNA, the CDR3 is TGTGCCAGCAGAACCCAGGGCTACGAGCAGTACTTC. It is translated as CASRTQGYEQYF.

A few counts support this clonotype. The CDR3 protein is CASSRGNSYNEQFF. In DNA form, the CDR3 reads TGTGCCAGTAGTCGTGGCAACTCCTACAATGAGCAGTTCTTC. The chain uses TRBV19 and TRBJ2-1; D is ambiguous. V was clipped by 5 bases and J by 0 bases, with 8 bases between them. CDR3 length: 14 amino acids. Germline V lookup: CDR1 LNHDA, CDR2 SQIVND (reference sequence).

This clonotype showed up many times. The rearrangement joins TRBV18 to TRBJ1-4; no firm D call. Germline V gene data show CDR1 as KGHSH and CDR2 as LQKENI. The CDR3 is made up of 13 amino acids. Trimming pared 4 bases from V and 1 base from J, leaving 4 bases between. The CDR3 sequence is CASSRITNEKLFF. Written as DNA, the CDR3 is TGTGCCAGCTCACGGATAACTAATGAAAAACTGTTTTTT. Filled out from reference TRBV18 and TRBJ1-4, the complete variable domain reads NAGVMQNPRHLVRRRGQEARLRCSPMKGHSHVYWYRQLPEEGLKFMVYLQKENIIDESGMPKERFSAEFPKEGPSILRIQQVVRGDSAAYFCASSRITNEKLFFGSGTQLSVL.

This clonotype was detected only a few times. The V and J genes are TRBV30 and TRBJ2-3; D ambiguous. The CDR3 covers 12 residues. The V gene's germline CDR1 is GTSNPN and CDR2 SVGIG (reference sequence). V lost 5 bases, J lost 3 bases, and 9 bases lay in between. CDR3 loop: CAWGTSTDTQYF. DNA for the CDR3: TGTGCCTGGGGCACTTCTACAGATACGCAGTATTTT.

The chain carries TRBV27 and TRBJ2-2, with 11 bases identical to TRBD1. The junction had 5 bases not matched to a gene; V was cut back by 3 bases and J by 2 bases. CDR3 length: 17 residues. Germline assignment: CDR1 MNHEY and CDR2 SMNVEV (reference sequence). The CDR3 loop is CASSFSDRGLNTGELFF. Here the CDR3 DNA reads TGTGCCAGCAGTTTTTCGGACAGGGGGCTAAACACCGGGGAGCTGTTTTTT.

This clonotype was counted at least ten times. This chain connects TRBV5-1 to TRBJ1-5; D ambiguous. The CDR3 length is 14 residues. Germline V CDR1 and CDR2: SGHRS, YFSETQ. Trimming took off 0 bases at V and 3 bases at J, with 7 bases between the two ends. The CDR3 DNA reads TGCGCCAGCAGCTTGGGGACCGCCAATCAGCCCCAGCATTTT. Its translation: CASSLGTANQPQHF.

This clonotype was seen many times. This sequence joins TRBV4-2 and TRBJ2-2; 7 bases line up with TRBD1. The V gene end was trimmed by 0 bases and the J gene end by 4 bases; junction bases not matched to a gene: 14. Germline CDR1 is LGHNA and CDR2 is YNFKEQ. The CDR3 runs 19 residues. CDR3 region: CASSQEIAPDRVGTGELFF. The CDR3 DNA sequence: TGTGCCAGCAGCCAAGAGATTGCCCCTGACAGGGTCGGCACCGGGGAGCTGTTTTTT.

The J gene is TRBJ2-3, the V gene TRBV20-1; 12 bases map to TRBD2. Germline V gives CDR1 DFQATT, CDR2 SNEGSKA (reference sequence). Germline trimming cut 3 bases from V and 4 bases from J; bases unmatched to any gene: 5. The CDR3 spans 15 residues. CDR3: CSASPSGGGSDTQYF. The CDR3, as DNA: TGCAGTGCTAGCCCTAGCGGGGGGGGGTCAGATACGCAGTATTTT.

The V gene is TRBV5-6, the J gene TRBJ2-3; no clear D gene. Germline CDR1 and CDR2: SGHDT and YYEEEE. The CDR3 length is 14 residues. Trimming took 4 bases from V and 2 from J, leaving 11 bases between them. CDR3 residues: CASSAIDNTDTQYF. The CDR3 bases are TGTGCCAGCAGCGCAATTGACAACACAGATACGCAGTATTTT.

This sequence joins TRBV11-1 and TRBJ2-5; D might be TRBD1 (5 bases). Trimming removed 4 bases from V and 5 bases from J, with 11 bases in between. Germline V gene lookup returns CDR1 SGHAT and CDR2 FQDESV (reference sequence). The CDR3 extends over 13 amino acids. Here the CDR3 reads CASSSQEGETQYF. CDR3 sequence (DNA): TGTGCCAGCAGCTCACAGGAAGGGGAGACCCAGTACTTC.

This clonotype was found many times. The chain's CDR3 is CSARQEYSTDTQYF. CDR3 nucleotides: TGCAGTGCCCGACAGGAGTATAGCACAGATACGCAGTATTTT. The gene calls are TRBV20-1 and TRBJ2-3; tentatively, D is TRBD1 (6 bases). The CDR3 totals 14 residues. V lost 6 bases and J lost 0, with 13 bases in between. CDR1 DFQATT and CDR2 SNEGSKA come from the germline V gene (reference sequence).

This clonotype was detected a few times. V usage is TRBV20-1 and J usage is TRBJ2-1; 8 bases fit TRBD2. The ends lost 2 bases at V and 0 bases at J; junction bases unmatched: 6. Germline V gene sequence: CDR1 DFQATT, CDR2 SNEGSKA (reference sequence). The CDR3 is made up of 16 amino acids. This CDR3 is CSARRGAGGSYNEQFF. The CDR3 coding sequence is TGCAGTGCTAGAAGGGGGGCGGGAGGCTCCTACAATGAGCAGTTCTTC.

V gene TRBV20-1 combines with J gene TRBJ2-7; TRBD2 agrees at 9 bases. CDR1 DFQATT and CDR2 SNEGSKA come from the germline V gene (reference sequence). CDR3 size: 12 residues. CDR3 loop: CGSSGGSYEQYF. CDR3 DNA sequence: TGCGGCTCGAGCGGGGGGTCCTACGAGCAGTACTTC.

This clonotype has a count of ten or more. V is TRBV5-1 and J is TRBJ1-4; possibly TRBD1 for D (5 bases). There are 13 residues in the CDR3. V gave up 2 bases and J gave up 8 bases, with 10 bases separating them. The V gene's germline CDR1 is SGHRS and CDR2 YFSETQ. Here the CDR3 DNA reads TGCGCCAGCAGCTTCACCGGGGGAGAAAAACTGTTTTTT. It yields the protein CASSFTGGEKLFF.

J is TRBJ2-5 and V is TRBV24-1, with D perhaps matching TRBD1 (5 bases). Trimming pared 6 bases from V and 5 bases from J, leaving 12 bases between. This CDR3 is built from 13 residues. Per the germline V gene, CDR1 is KGHDR and CDR2 is SFDVKD. In DNA form, the CDR3 reads TGTGCCACCAGTATGTCAGGGTGGGAGACCCAGTACTTC. This encodes CATSMSGWETQYF.

This clonotype turned up a few times. The chain carries TRBV7-3 and TRBJ2-1; 8 bases line up with TRBD2. Trimming cost V 5 bases and J 7 bases; bases outside gene matches: 7. The CDR3 is made up of 14 amino acids. Germline V lookup: CDR1 SGHTA, CDR2 FQGTGA. The CDR3 sequence is CASSPAGVSNEQFF. The CDR3 region has the DNA TGTGCCAGCAGCCCAGCGGGAGTCAGTAATGAGCAGTTCTTC.